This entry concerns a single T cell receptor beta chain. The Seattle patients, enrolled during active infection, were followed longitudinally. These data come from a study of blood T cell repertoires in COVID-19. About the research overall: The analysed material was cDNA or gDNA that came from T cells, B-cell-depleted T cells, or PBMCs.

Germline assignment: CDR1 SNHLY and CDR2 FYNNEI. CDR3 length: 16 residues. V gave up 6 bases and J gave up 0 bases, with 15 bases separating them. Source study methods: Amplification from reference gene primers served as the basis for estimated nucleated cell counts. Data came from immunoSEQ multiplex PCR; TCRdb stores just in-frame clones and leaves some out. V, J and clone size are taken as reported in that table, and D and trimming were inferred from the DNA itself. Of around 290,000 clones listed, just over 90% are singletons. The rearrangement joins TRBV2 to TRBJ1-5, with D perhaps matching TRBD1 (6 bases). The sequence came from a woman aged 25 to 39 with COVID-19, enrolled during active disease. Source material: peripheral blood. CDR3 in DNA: TGTGCCAGCAGCCCGGGGGGACATTATAGCAATCAGCCCCAGCATTTT. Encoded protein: CASSPGGHYSNQPQHF.